This T cell receptor beta chain was retrieved from a study of T cells in women clearing cervical HPV infection. Notes on the study in general: Unknown T-cell numbers per sample may underlie the richness differences.

Per germline, CDR1 SEHNR and CDR2 FQNEAQ (reference sequence). V was shortened by 1 base and J by 3 bases, with 6 bases between the two germline ends. The CDR3 has 13 residues. All participants had a single incident cervical HPV16 infection, and prevalent HPV16 infections were excluded. On this clone: The antigen remains unidentified. The sequenced fragment ends 3 residues before the CDR3 boundary, so the rest is inferred from the germline J gene.

Sequencing was performed with immunoSEQ multiplex PCR; in TCRdb, only in-frame clones are kept and a portion is missing. This sample's table has 20,000 to 25,000 clones. The J gene is TRBJ1-2, the V gene TRBV7-9; D uncertain. The receptor was derived from a woman aged 18 to 69 with a cervical HPV16 infection that either progressed to CIN3+ or cleared (not recorded which). What was sequenced was blood buffy coat. The part of the CDR3 DNA that was read is TGTGCCAGCAGCTTAGAGGTGGACTATGGC. Protein product: CASSLEVDYG. From start to end, the CDR3 is CASSLEVDYGYTF. Supplemented by reference TRBV7-9 and TRBJ1-2, the full variable domain reads DTGVSQNPRHKITKRGQNVTFRCDPISEHNRLYWYRQTLGQGPEFLTYFQNEAQLEKSRLLSDRFSAERPKGSFSTLEIQRTEQGDSAMYLCASSLEVDYGYTFGSGTRLTVV.